The 13 T cell receptor beta chains listed next were all sequenced from one sample in a study of T cell repertoires in cytomegalovirus infection. TCRdb recomputed calls from the reads with MiXCR, one row per CDR3 protein. The sample lists under 100,000 distinct CDR3 sequences, more than 3.5% seen once, with over 4.5% in the top ten. Source material: PBMCs. These receptors originate from a human donor in good health (CMV status not recorded). Some clones in this sample may be carry-over from other donors' samples.

The CDR3 DNA follows: TGTGCCAGCAGTTTAATGGTGGTCGCTGAGGGCTACACCTTC. Translating it yields CASSLMVVAEGYTF. V usage is TRBV12-3 or TRBV12-4 and J usage is TRBJ1-2, with D hard to call. Between the trimmed V and J ends, which lost 2 bases and 8 bases, there was a span of 15 bases. This CDR3 contains 14 residues.

This clonotype was detected many times. The rearrangement links TRBV6-2 or TRBV6-3 to TRBJ2-7; D gene uncertain. CDR1 is MNHEY, CDR2 SVGEGT, per germline. The CDR3 contains 13 residues. The V end lost 0 bases, the J end lost 2 bases, and 5 bases lay between the germline ends. Here the CDR3 reads CASSYSVPYEQYF. The CDR3 coding sequence is TGTGCCAGCAGTTACTCGGTGCCCTACGAGCAGTACTTC.

With regard to this clonotype: This clone may be a read error of a much larger clone one base away. As the CDR3 is not closed by the conserved phenylalanine or tryptophan, this likely results from a read error. The rearrangement joins TRBV6-5 to TRBJ1-2; D not certain. Trimming left V 6 bases short and J 4 bases short, with 18 bases between. CDR3 length equals 15 residues. From germline, CDR1 is MNHEY and CDR2 SVGAGI. As DNA, the CDR3 is TGTGCCAGCAGGTCCGCAGGCGTACGGGTCTATGGCTACACCGTC. Amino acids: CASRSAGVRVYGYTV.

This clonotype was counted at least ten times. J is TRBJ1-2 and V is TRBV10-2; TRBD1 matches at 9 bases. The CDR3 has 17 amino acids. V was clipped by 7 bases and J by 5 bases; unmatched bases: 17. Germline lookup yields CDR1 WSHSY and CDR2 SAAADI. The CDR3 DNA is TGCGCCAGCAAAATTACCCCAGGGACAGGGAAGGAGTATGGCTACACCTTC. Amino acid sequence: CASKITPGTGKEYGYTF.

This clonotype was seen at least ten times. CDR3 loop: CASSLSYETQYF. The DNA for the CDR3 is TGTGCCAGCAGCTTGAGTTATGAGACCCAGTACTTC. The V gene is TRBV5-5, the J gene TRBJ2-5; D gene ambiguous. The V end lost 1 base, the J end lost 5 bases, and 6 bases lay between the germline ends. The CDR3 runs 12 residues. CDR1 is SGHKS, CDR2 YYEKEE, per germline (reference sequence).

At least ten counts were recorded for this clonotype. The gene calls are TRBV2 and TRBJ2-3, with a weak D call TRBD2 (5 bases). This CDR3 contains 13 residues. Germline values: CDR1 SNHLY, CDR2 FYNNEI. V was shortened by 6 bases and J by 1 base, with 8 bases between the two germline ends. The CDR3 coding sequence is TGTGCCAGCAGCTTGGAGGGCACAGATACGCAGTATTTT. Translating it yields CASSLEGTDTQYF. Full variable domain (rest looked up from reference TRBV2 and TRBJ2-3): EPEVTQTPSHQVTQMGQEVILRCVPISNHLYFYWYRQILGQKVEFLVSFYNNEISEKSEIFDDQFSVERPDGSNFTLKIRSTKLEDSAMYFCASSLEGTDTQYFGPGTRLTVL.

This chain joins TRBV7-9 and TRBJ2-3, with 10 nucleotides matching TRBD2. Germline-derived CDR1 and CDR2 are SEHNR and FQNEAQ (reference sequence). The CDR3 consists of 16 residues. The ends lost 5 bases at V and 7 bases at J; junction bases unmatched: 12. CDR3 sequence reads: CASSNRTSGVLNTQYF. DNA for the CDR3: TGTGCCAGCAGCAATAGGACTAGCGGAGTCCTGAATACGCAGTATTTT. Using reference TRBV7-9 and TRBJ2-3 for the parts outside the CDR3, the full variable domain is DTGVSQNPRHKITKRGQNVTFRCDPISEHNRLYWYRQTLGQGPEFLTYFQNEAQLEKSRLLSDRFSAERPKGSFSTLEIQRTEQGDSAMYLCASSNRTSGVLNTQYFGPGTRLTVL.

The table lists this clonotype with many counts. The rearrangement joins TRBV2 to TRBJ1-6; D is unresolved. Trimming took 6 bases from V and 6 from J, leaving 12 bases between them. This CDR3 is built from 14 residues. CDR1 SNHLY and CDR2 FYNNEI come from the germline V gene. CDR3 amino acids: CASRTPGTNSPLHF. CDR3 in DNA: TGTGCCAGCAGAACTCCGGGCACTAATTCACCCCTCCACTTT.

At least ten counts were recorded for this clonotype. This chain connects TRBV18 to TRBJ1-1, with 12 nucleotides matching TRBD1. From germline, CDR1 is KGHSH and CDR2 LQKENI. Losses at the gene ends were 6 bases for V and 6 bases for J; bases not matched to a gene: 26. The length of the CDR3 is 21 residues. The CDR3 region is CASSPLALTGTGGESYPEAFF. CDR3 bases: TGTGCCAGCTCGCCCTTGGCCCTAACCGGGACAGGGGGCGAATCATATCCTGAAGCTTTCTTT. Complete variable domain (other parts from reference TRBV18 and TRBJ1-1): NAGVMQNPRHLVRRRGQEARLRCSPMKGHSHVYWYRQLPEEGLKFMVYLQKENIIDESGMPKERFSAEFPKEGPSILRIQQVVRGDSAAYFCASSPLALTGTGGESYPEAFFGQGTRLTVV.

Points on this clonotype: This is likely a read error, given that the CDR3 carries no conserved phenylalanine or tryptophan at its end. The CDR3 region is CASSEEGRGGEQYL. CDR3 bases: TGTGCCAGCAGTGAAGAGGGCAGGGGGGGCGAGCAGTACCTC. The V call is TRBV2, the J call TRBJ2-7; the D call may be TRBD1 or TRBD2 (7 bases each). The CDR3 spans 14 residues. Germline values: CDR1 SNHLY, CDR2 FYNNEI. Trimming shortened V by 1 base and J by 6 bases, and 13 bases separated the two germline ends.

At least ten counts were recorded for this clonotype. This rearrangement joins TRBV28 to TRBJ2-1, with 7 nucleotides matching TRBD1. Germline trimming cut 5 bases from V and 3 bases from J; bases unmatched to any gene: 4. CDR1 is MDHEN, CDR2 SYDVKM, per germline. CDR3 length: 14 amino acids. The CDR3 nucleotides are TGTGCCAGCAGTCCGCGGACAGGCTACAATGAGCAGTTCTTC. Protein sequence: CASSPRTGYNEQFF.

This clonotype was observed at least ten times. The chain has TRBV7-9 and TRBJ2-7; D possibly uses TRBD1 or TRBD2 (6 bases each). The V gene's germline CDR1 is SEHNR and CDR2 FQNEAQ (reference sequence). This CDR3 is built from 15 residues. V was cut by 5 bases and J by 5 bases, with 19 bases left in between. This CDR3 reads CASSPHLGGYNEQYF. DNA of the CDR3: TGTGCCAGCAGCCCCCATCTAGGGGGGTACAACGAGCAGTACTTC.

Comments on this clonotype: A much larger clone sits a single nucleotide away, making a read error possible. CDR3 region: CASSPGHVGETQFF. CDR3 nucleotides: TGTGCCAGCAGCCCCGGGCATGTCGGAGAGACCCAGTTCTTC. The chain links TRBV7-2 to TRBJ2-5; the D is unclear. Judging by the DNA end, TRBJ2-1 fits better; the J call may be wrong. Germline CDR1 SGHTA, CDR2 FQGNSA. This CDR3 is built from 14 residues.